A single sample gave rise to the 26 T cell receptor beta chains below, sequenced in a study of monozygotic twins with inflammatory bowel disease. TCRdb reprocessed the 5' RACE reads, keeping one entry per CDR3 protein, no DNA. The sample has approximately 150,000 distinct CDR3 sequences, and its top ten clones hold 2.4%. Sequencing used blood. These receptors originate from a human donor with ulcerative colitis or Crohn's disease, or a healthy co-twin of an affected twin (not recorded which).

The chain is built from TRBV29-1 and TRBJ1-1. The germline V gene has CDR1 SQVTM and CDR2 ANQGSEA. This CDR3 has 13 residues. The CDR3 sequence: CSVEEGYHTEAFF.

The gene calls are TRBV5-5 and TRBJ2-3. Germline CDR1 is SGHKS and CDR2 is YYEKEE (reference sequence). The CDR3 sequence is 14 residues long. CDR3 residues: CASSLFRTTDTQYF.

Here the CDR3 reads CASSSVGGGNTIYF. This chain connects TRBV5-1 to TRBJ1-3; the TRBD1 assignment by TCRdb is unverifiable without DNA. Germline values: CDR1 SGHRS, CDR2 YFSETQ. CDR3 length equals 14 residues.

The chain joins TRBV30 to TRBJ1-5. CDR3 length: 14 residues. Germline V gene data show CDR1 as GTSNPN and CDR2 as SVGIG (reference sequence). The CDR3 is CAWSVGQAHQPQHF.

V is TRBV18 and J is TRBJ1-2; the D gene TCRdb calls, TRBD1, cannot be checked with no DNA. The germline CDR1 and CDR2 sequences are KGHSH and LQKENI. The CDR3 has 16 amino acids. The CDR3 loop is CASSPARDRLNYGYTF.

CDR3 protein: CASSLDRADTEAFF. The J gene is TRBJ1-1, the V gene TRBV4-3; the D call from TCRdb, TRBD1, cannot be confirmed without DNA. CDR1 LGHNA and CDR2 YSLEER come from the germline V gene. The CDR3 consists of 14 residues.

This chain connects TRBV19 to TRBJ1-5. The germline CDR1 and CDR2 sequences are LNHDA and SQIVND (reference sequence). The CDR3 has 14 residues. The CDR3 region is CASSAARDNQPQHF.

CDR3 sequence reads: CASSPLISDTQYF. This rearrangement joins TRBV4-3 to TRBJ2-3; checking the TCRdb D call of TRBD2 is not possible without DNA. Germline V gene sequence: CDR1 LGHNA, CDR2 YSLEER. This CDR3 region has 13 residues.

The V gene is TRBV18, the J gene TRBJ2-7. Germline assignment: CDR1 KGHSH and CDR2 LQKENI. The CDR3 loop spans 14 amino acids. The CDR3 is CASSPLGKSYEQYF.

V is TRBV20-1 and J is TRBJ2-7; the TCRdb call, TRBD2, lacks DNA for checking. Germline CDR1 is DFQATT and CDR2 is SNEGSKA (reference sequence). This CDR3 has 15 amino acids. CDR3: CSARETGTSPNEQYF.

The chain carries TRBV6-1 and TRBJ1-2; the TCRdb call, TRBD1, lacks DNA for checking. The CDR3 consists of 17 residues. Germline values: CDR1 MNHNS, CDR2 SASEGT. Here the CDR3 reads CASGQSWGQGFNYGYTF.

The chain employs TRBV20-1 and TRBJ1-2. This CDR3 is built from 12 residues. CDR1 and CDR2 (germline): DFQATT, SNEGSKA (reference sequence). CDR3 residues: CSASLGSWGYTF.

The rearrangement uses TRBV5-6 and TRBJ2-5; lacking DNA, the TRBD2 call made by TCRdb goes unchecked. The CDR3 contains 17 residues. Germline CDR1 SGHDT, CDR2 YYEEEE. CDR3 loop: CASSRPLAGGRSETQYF.

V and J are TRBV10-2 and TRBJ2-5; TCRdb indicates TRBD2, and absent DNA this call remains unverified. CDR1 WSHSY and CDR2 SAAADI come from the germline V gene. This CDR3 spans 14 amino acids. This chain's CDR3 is CASSGIAGVETQYF.

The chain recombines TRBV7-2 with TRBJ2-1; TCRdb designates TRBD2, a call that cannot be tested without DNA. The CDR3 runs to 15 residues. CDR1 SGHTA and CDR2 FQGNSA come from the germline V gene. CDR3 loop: CASTVPASGVNEQFF.

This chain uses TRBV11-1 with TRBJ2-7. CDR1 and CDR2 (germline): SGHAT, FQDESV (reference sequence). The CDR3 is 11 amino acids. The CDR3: CASSTRWEQYF. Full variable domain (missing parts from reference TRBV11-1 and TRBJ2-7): EAEVAQSPRYKITEKSQAVAFWCDPISGHATLYWYRQILGQGPELLVQFQDESVVDDSQLPKDRFSAERLKGVDSTLKIQPAELGDSAMYLCASSTRWEQYFGPGTRLTVT.

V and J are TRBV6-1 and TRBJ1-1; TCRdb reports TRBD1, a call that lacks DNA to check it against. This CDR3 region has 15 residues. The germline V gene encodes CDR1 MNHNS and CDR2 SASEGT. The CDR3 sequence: CASSTRTGVGTEAFF.

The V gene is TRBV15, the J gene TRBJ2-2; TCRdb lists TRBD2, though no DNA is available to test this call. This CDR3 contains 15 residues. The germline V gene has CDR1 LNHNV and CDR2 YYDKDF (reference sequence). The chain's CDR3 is CATSRDRLAIGELFF.

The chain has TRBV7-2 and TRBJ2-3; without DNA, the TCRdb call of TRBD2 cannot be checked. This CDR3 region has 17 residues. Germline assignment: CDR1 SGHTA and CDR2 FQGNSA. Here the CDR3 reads CASSLALGLAGADTQYF.

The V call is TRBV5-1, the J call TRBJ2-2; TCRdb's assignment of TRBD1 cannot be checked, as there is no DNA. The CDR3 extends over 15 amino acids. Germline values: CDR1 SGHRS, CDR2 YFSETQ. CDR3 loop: CASSFVAGDTGELFF.

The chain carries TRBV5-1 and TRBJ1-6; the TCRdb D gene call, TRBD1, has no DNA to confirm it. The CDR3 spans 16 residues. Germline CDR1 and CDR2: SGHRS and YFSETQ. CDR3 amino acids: CASSFDPTGDGSPLHF.

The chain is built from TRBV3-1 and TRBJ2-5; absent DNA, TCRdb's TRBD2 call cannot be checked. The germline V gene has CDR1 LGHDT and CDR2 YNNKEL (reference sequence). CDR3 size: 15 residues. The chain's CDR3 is CASSPPGGAGKTQYF.

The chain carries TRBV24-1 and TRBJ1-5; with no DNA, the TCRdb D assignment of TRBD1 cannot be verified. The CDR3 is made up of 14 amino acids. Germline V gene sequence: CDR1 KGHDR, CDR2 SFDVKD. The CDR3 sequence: CATSDNTGYQPQHF.

Here the CDR3 reads CASSPKEGLEKLFF. V usage is TRBV7-3 and J usage is TRBJ1-4. This CDR3 spans 14 amino acids. CDR1 and CDR2 (germline): SGHTA, FQGTGA.

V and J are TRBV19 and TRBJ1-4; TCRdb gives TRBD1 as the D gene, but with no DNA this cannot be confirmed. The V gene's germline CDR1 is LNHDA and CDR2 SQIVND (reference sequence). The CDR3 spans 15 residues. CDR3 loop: CASSTVGTGNEKLFF.

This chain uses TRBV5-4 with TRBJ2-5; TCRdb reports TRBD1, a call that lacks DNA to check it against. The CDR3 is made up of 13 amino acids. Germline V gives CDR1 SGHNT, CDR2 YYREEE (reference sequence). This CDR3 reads CASSLGWGETQYF.